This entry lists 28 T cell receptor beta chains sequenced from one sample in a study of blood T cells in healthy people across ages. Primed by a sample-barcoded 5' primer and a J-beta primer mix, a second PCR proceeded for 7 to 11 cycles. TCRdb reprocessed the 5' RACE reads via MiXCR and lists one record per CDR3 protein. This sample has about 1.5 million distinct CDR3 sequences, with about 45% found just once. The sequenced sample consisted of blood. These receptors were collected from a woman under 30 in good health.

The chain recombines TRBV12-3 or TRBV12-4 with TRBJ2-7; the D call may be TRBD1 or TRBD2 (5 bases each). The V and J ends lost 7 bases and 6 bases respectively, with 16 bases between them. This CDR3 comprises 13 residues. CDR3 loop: CASKPGRAGEQYF. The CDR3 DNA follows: TGTGCCAGCAAACCAGGGCGGGCGGGCGAGCAGTACTTC.

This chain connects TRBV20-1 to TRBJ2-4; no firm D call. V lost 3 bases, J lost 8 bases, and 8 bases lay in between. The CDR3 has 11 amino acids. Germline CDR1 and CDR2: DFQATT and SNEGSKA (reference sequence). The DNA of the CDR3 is TGCAGTGCTAGGGCAACACACATTCAGTACTTC. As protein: CSARATHIQYF.

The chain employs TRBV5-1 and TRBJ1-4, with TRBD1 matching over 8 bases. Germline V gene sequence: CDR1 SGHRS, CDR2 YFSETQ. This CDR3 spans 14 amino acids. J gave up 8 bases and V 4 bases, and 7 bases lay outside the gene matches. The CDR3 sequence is CASSKDRGLEKLFF. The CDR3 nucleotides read TGCGCCAGCAGCAAAGACAGGGGTTTGGAAAAACTGTTTTTT.

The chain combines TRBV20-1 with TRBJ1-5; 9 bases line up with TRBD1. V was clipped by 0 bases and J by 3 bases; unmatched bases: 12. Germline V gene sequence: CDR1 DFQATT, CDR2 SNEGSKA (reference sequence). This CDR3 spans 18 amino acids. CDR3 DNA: TGCAGTGCTAGAGAGTTCTCCGGGACAGGGACTTTCAATCAGCCCCAGCATTTT. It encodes CSAREFSGTGTFNQPQHF.

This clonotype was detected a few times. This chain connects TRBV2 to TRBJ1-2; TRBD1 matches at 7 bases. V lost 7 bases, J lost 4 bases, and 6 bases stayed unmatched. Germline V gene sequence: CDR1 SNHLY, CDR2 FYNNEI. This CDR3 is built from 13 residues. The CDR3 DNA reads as TGTGCCAGCACACAACAGGGGATCTATGGCTACACCTTC. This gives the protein CASTQQGIYGYTF.

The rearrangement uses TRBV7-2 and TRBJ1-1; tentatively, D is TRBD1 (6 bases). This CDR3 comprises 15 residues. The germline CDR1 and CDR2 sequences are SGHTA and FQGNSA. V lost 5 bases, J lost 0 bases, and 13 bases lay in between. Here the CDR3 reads CASSVSGQMNTEAFF. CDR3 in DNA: TGTGCCAGCAGCGTCTCTGGACAGATGAACACTGAAGCTTTCTTT.

The CDR3 region has the DNA TGTGCCAGCAGTTCCTGGGACAGGGGTGGTGGCTACACCTTC. Translated: CASSSWDRGGGYTF. The genes are TRBV12-3 or TRBV12-4 and TRBJ1-2; 10 bases fit TRBD1. The CDR3 extends over 14 amino acids. With V trimmed by 4 bases and J by 7 bases, 6 bases remained unmatched.

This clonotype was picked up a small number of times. CDR3 amino acids: CASSLAPGAGELFF. The CDR3 bases are TGTGCCAGCAGCTTAGCCCCAGGGGCCGGGGAGCTGTTTTTT. The V gene is TRBV7-2, the J gene TRBJ2-2; maybe TRBD1 (6 bases). V was trimmed by 0 bases and J by 6 bases, leaving 8 bases between them. CDR3 length: 14 residues. Per the germline V gene, CDR1 is SGHTA and CDR2 is FQGNSA.

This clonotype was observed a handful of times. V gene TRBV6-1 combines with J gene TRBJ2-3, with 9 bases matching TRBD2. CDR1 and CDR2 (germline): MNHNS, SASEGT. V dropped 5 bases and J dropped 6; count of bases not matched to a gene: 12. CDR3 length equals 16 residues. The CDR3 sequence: CASSRRSSGGADTQYF. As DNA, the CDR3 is TGTGCCAGCAGTCGGCGGAGTAGCGGGGGTGCGGATACGCAGTATTTT.

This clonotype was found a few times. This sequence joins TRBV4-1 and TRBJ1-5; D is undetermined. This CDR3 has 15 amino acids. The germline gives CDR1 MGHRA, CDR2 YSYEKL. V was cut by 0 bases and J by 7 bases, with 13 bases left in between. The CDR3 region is CASSQDEGTLQPQHF. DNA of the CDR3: TGCGCCAGCAGCCAAGACGAGGGAACCCTCCAGCCCCAGCATTTT.

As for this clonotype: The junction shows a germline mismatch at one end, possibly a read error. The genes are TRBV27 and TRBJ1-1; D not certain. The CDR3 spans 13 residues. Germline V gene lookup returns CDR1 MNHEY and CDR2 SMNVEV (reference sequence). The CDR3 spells CATSEGLNTEAFF. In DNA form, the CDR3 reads TGTGCCACCAGTGAGGGTTTGAACACTGAAGCTTTCTTT.

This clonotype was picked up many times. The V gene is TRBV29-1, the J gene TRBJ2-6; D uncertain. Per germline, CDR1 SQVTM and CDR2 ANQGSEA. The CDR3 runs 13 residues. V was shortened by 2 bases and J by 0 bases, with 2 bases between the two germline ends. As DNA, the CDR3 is TGCAGCGTTGAAATCTCTGGGGCCAACGTCCTGACTTTC. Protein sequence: CSVEISGANVLTF.

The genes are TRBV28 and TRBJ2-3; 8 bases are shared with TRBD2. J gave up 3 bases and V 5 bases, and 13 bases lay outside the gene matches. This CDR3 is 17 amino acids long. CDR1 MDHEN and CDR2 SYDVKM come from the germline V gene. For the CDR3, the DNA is TGTGCCAGCAGTCCTCCGGGACTAGGTGGGGGTACAGATACGCAGTATTTT. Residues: CASSPPGLGGGTDTQYF.

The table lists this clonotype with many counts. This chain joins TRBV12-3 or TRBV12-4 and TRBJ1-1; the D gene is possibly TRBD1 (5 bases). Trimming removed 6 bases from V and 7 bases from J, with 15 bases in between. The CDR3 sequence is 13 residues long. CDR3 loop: CASSPQGGSEAFF. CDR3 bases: TGTGCCAGCAGCCCCCAGGGAGGTAGTGAAGCTTTCTTT.

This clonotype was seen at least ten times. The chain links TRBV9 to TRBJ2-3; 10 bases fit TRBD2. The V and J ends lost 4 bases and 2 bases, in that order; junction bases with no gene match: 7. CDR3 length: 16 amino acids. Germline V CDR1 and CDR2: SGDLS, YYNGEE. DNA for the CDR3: TGTGCCAGCAGCCCCGGACTAGCGGCCTACACAGATACGCAGTATTTT. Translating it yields CASSPGLAAYTDTQYF.

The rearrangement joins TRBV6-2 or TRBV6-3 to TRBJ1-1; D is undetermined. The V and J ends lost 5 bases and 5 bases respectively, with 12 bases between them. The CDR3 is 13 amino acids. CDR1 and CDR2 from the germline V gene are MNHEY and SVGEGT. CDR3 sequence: CASSGVRKTEAFF. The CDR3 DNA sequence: TGTGCCAGCAGTGGGGTCAGGAAGACTGAAGCTTTCTTT.

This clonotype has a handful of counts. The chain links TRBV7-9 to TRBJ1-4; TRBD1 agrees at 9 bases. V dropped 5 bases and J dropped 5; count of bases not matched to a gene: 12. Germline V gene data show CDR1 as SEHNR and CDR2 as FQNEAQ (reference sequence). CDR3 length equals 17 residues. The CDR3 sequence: CASSNELGQGTNEKLFF. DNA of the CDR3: TGTGCCAGCAGCAACGAACTCGGACAGGGGACGAATGAAAAACTGTTTTTT.

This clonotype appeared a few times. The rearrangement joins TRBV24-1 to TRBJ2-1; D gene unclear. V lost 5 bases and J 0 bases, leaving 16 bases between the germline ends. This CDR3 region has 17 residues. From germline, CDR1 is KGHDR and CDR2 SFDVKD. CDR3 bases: TGTGCCACCAGTGTCTCCGGTGAATTCTACTCCTACAATGAGCAGTTCTTC. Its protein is CATSVSGEFYSYNEQFF.

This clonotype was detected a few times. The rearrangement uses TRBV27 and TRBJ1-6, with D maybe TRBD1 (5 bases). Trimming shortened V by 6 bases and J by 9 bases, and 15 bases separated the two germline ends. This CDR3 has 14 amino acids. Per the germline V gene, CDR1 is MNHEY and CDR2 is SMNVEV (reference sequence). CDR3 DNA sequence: TGTGCCAGCAGAGAGACGATGGGGCTTTCACCCCTCCACTTT. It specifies CASRETMGLSPLHF.

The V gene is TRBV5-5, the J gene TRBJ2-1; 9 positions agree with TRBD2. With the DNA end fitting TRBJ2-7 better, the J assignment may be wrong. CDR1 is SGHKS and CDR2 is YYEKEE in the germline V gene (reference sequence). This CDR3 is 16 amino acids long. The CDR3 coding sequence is TGTGCCAGCAGCCTCAGACTAGCGGTATCCTACAATGAGCAGTACTTC. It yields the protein CASSLRLAVSYNEQYF.

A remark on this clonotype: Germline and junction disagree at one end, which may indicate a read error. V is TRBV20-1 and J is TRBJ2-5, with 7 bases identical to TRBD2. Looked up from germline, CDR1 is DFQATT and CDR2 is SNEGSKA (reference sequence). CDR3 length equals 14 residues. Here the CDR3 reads CSARTLAVQEAQYF. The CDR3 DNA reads TGCAGTGCCCGGACCCTAGCGGTTCAAGAGGCCCAGTACTTC.

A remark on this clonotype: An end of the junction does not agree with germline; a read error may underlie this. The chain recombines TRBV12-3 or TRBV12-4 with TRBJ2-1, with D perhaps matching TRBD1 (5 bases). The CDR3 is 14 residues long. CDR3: CACSFREMRNEQFF. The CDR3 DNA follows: TGTGCCTGCAGTTTCAGGGAAATGCGCAATGAGCAGTTCTTC.

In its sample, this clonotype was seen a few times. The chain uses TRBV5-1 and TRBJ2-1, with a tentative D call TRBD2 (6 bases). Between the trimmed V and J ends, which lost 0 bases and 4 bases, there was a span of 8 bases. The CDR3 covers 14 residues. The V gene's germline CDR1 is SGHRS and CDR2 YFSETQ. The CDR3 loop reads CASSLEREYNEQFF. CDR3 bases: TGCGCCAGCAGCTTGGAACGGGAGTACAATGAGCAGTTCTTC.

CDR3 in DNA: TGTGCCAGCTGCAACAGGGATGACCCTTATGGCTACACCTTC. This encodes CASCNRDDPYGYTF. The chain links TRBV9 to TRBJ1-2; possibly TRBD1 for D (6 bases). The CDR3 is 14 residues long. CDR1 is SGDLS and CDR2 is YYNGEE in the germline V gene. Trimming cost V 7 bases and J 5 bases, with 18 bases left between them.

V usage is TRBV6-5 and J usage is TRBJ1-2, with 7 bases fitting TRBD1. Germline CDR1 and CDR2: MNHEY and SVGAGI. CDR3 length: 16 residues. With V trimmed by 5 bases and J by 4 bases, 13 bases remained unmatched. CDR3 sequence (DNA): TGTGCCAGCAGTAGAACCTCCCCTCGACAGGGCTATGGCTACACCTTC. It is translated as CASSRTSPRQGYGYTF.

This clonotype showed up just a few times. The CDR3 bases are TGTGCCAGCAGTTCCCCAGCCGGGGCAACATCCTACAATGAGCAGTTCTTC. It is translated as CASSSPAGATSYNEQFF. The rearrangement links TRBV7-2 to TRBJ2-1, with D possibly called TRBD1 or TRBD2 (5 bases each). V lost 6 bases and J lost 1, with 19 bases in between. The CDR3 totals 17 residues. CDR1 and CDR2 from the germline V gene are SGHTA and FQGNSA.

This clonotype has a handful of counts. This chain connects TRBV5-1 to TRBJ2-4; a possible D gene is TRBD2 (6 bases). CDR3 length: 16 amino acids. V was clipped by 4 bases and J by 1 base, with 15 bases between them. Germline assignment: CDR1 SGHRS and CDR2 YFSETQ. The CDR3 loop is CASSQDTGGAKNIQYF. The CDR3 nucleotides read TGCGCCAGCAGCCAAGACACAGGAGGGGCCAAAAACATTCAGTACTTC.

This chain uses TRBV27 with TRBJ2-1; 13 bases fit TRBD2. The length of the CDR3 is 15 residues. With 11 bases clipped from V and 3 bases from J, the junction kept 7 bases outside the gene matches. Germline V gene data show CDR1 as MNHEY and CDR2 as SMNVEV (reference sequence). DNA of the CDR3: TGTGCCGCCAAGGGGACTAGCGGGGTCTACAATGAGCAGTTCTTC. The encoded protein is CAAKGTSGVYNEQFF.